This TCR beta chain was identified during a study of CD8+CD57+ T cells in acquired aplastic anemia. Study as a whole: Recorded DNA amounts for sorted CD4+ and CD8+ cells had an average of approximately 3 ug.

Profiles of TCR beta VDJ and CDR3 were generated from a genomic DNA template. TCRdb re-derived calls from the reads in MiXCR, one entry per CDR3 protein. Among about 210,000 distinct CDR3 sequences listed, almost 35% were seen once. The origin of this receptor is a human donor in good health, serving as a control. The specimen sequenced was sorted CD4+, CD8+, or CD8+CD57+ T cells (not recorded which) from PBMCs.

The chain's CDR3 is CASSQDESGYQPQYF. The CDR3 coding sequence is TGTGCCAGCAGCCAAGATGAGTCAGGGTATCAGCCCCAGTATTTT. V gene TRBV4-2 combines with J gene TRBJ1-5; D is possibly TRBD1 (5 bases). The end of the DNA is better explained by TRBJ2-3, so the J call may be wrong. This CDR3 has 15 amino acids. Germline CDR1 LGHNA, CDR2 YNFKEQ.